The sequence of this T cell receptor (beta chain) was determined in a study of cytomegalovirus exposure and HLA in healthy donors. Regarding the study as a whole: TCR beta V- and J-gene trimming, according to a later analysis, was linked to a missense DCLRE1C variant. Many donors shared some public TCRs, even though most TCR sequences were rare. Researchers reported in a later analysis that common viral pathogens appeared linked to several top clusters.

As concerns this clone: What it recognizes is unknown.

In the PCR, 60 Vbeta and 13 Jbeta primers were used. The data were produced by immunoSEQ multiplex PCR, yet TCRdb's version contains in-frame clones alone and is incomplete. The sample holds 180,000 or so clones; almost 80% are singletons and the top ten take around 15%. CDR1 SGHKS and CDR2 YYEKEE come from the germline V gene (reference sequence). The CDR3 is 18 residues long. V was shortened by 1 base and J by 2 bases, with 18 bases between the two germline ends. This TCR was sampled from a man in his fifties or sixties in good health and CMV-seropositive. The rearrangement joins TRBV5-5 to TRBJ2-2; D unresolved. Sequenced sample: PBMCs. DNA of the CDR3: TGTGCCAGCAGCTTGTACAACCAACGGGTTACTAACACCGGGGAGCTGTTTTTT. It codes for CASSLYNQRVTNTGELFF. Drawing the rest from reference TRBV5-5 and TRBJ2-2, the complete variable domain is DAGVTQSPTHLIKTRGQQVTLRCSPISGHKSVSWYQQVLGQGPQFIFQYYEKEERGRGNFPDRFSARQFPNYSSELNVNALLLGDSALYLCASSLYNQRVTNTGELFFGEGSRLTVL.